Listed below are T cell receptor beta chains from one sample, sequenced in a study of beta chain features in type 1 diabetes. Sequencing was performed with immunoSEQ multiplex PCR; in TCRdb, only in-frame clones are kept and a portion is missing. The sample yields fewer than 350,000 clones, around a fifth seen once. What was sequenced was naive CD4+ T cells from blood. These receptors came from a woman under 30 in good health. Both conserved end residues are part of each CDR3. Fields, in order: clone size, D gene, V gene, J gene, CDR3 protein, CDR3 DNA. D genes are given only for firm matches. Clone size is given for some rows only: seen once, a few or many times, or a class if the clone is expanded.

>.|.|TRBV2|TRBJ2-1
CASRLRAPTVGGEQFF
TGTGCCAGCAGATTGAGAGCGCCGACGGTCGGGGGTGAGCAGTTCTTC
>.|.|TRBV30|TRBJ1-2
CAGAWVSTRFNYGYTF
TGTGCCGGGGCCTGGGTATCGACTCGGTTTAACTATGGCTACACCTTC
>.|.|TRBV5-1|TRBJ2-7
CASSHGTGTVYEQYF
TGCGCCAGCAGCCACGGAACAGGGACGGTCTACGAGCAGTACTTC
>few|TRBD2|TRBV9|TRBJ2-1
CASSPRGGTGLAGNNEQFF
TGTGCCAGCAGCCCCAGGGGAGGGACGGGACTAGCGGGGAACAATGAGCAGTTCTTC
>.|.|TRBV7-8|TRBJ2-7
CASSPRSEGGEQYF
TGTGCCAGCAGCCCCCGGAGTGAGGGTGGCGAGCAGTACTTC
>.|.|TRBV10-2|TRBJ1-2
CASSLDTYGYTF
TGCGCCAGCAGTCTGGACACCTATGGCTACACCTTC
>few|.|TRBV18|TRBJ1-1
CATLKGGTNTEAFF
TGTGCCACCTTGAAGGGGGGGACGAACACTGAAGCTTTCTTT
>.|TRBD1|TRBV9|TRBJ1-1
CASSAGGRSDFTEAFF
TGTGCCAGCAGCGCAGGGGGCCGGTCCGACTTCACTGAAGCTTTCTTT
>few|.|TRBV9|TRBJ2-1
CASSPIRTAMEQFF
TGTGCCAGCAGCCCCATACGGACAGCCATGGAGCAGTTCTTC
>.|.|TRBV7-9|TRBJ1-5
CASSFGAGIGNQPQHF
TGTGCCAGCAGCTTCGGAGCGGGGATAGGCAATCAGCCCCAGCATTTT
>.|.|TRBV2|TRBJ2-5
CASSESQTQYF
TGTGCCAGCAGTGAATCTCAGACCCAGTACTTC
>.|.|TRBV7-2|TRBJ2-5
CASSPPGYQGQETQYF
TGTGCCAGCAGCCCTCCCGGATATCAGGGCCAAGAGACCCAGTACTTC
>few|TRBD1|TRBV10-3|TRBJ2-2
CAISVDRGTGELFF
TGTGCCATCAGTGTGGACAGGGGCACCGGGGAGCTGTTTTTT
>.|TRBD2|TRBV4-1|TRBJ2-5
CASSQMGLPQETQYF
TGCGCCAGCAGCCAAATGGGACTACCTCAAGAGACCCAGTACTTC
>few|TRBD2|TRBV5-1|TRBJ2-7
CASSPGLAGGPVYEQYF
TGCGCCAGCAGCCCCGGACTAGCGGGAGGGCCGGTCTACGAGCAGTACTTC
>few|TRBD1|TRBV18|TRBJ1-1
CASSPGDRPTTEAFF
TGTGCCAGCTCACCCGGGGACAGGCCGACCACTGAAGCTTTCTTT
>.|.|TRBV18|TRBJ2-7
CASSPRRDNHEQYF
TGTGCCAGCTCACCACGGCGGGATAACCACGAGCAGTACTTC
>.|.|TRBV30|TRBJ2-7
CAWSRGGANEQYF
TGTGCCTGGAGTAGAGGAGGGGCCAACGAGCAGTACTTC
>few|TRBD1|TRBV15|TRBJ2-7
CATSLRTGGDYEQYF
TGTGCCACCAGCTTGCGGACAGGGGGGGACTACGAGCAGTACTTC
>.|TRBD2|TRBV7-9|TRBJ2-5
CASSLRNLRTSGLQETQYF
TGTGCCAGCAGCTTAAGGAACCTTCGGACTAGCGGGCTCCAAGAGACCCAGTACTTC
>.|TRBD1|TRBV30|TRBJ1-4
CAWSVPGGGEKLFF
TGTGCCTGGAGTGTACCAGGGGGCGGTGAAAAACTGTTTTTT
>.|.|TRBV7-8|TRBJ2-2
CASSLVQYTGELFF
TGTGCCAGCAGCTTAGTACAGTACACCGGGGAGCTGTTTTTT
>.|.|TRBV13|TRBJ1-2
CASSLGQGDGYTF
TGTGCCAGCAGCTTAGGACAGGGTGATGGCTACACCTTC
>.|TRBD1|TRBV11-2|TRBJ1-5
CASSSDRDRPQHF
TGTGCCAGCAGCTCCGACAGGGATAGGCCCCAGCATTTT
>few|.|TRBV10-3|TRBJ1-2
CAISDTASDYGYTF
TGTGCCATCAGTGATACAGCTTCCGACTATGGCTACACCTTC
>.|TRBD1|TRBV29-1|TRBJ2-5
CSVTGQGADETQYF
TGCAGCGTCACGGGACAGGGGGCTGACGAGACCCAGTACTTC
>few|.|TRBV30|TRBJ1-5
CAWSVRASQPQHF
TGTGCCTGGAGTGTACGAGCGAGCCAGCCCCAGCATTTT
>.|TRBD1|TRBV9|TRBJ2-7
CASSVGTGEGYEQYF
TGTGCCAGCAGCGTAGGGACAGGGGAGGGCTACGAGCAGTACTTC
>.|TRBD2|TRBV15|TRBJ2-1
CATSRDLVTSGRNEQFF
TGTGCCACCAGCAGAGATCTGGTGACTAGCGGGAGGAATGAGCAGTTCTTC
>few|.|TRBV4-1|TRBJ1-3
CASSLYPTVSSGNTIYF
TGCGCCAGCAGTTTATACCCGACAGTTAGCTCTGGAAACACCATATATTTT
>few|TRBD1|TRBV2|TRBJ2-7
CASTGTVPYEQYF
TGTGCCAGCACCGGGACAGTGCCCTACGAGCAGTACTTC
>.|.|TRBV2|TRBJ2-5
CASSDLKTQYF
TGTGCCAGCAGTGATCTTAAGACCCAGTACTTC